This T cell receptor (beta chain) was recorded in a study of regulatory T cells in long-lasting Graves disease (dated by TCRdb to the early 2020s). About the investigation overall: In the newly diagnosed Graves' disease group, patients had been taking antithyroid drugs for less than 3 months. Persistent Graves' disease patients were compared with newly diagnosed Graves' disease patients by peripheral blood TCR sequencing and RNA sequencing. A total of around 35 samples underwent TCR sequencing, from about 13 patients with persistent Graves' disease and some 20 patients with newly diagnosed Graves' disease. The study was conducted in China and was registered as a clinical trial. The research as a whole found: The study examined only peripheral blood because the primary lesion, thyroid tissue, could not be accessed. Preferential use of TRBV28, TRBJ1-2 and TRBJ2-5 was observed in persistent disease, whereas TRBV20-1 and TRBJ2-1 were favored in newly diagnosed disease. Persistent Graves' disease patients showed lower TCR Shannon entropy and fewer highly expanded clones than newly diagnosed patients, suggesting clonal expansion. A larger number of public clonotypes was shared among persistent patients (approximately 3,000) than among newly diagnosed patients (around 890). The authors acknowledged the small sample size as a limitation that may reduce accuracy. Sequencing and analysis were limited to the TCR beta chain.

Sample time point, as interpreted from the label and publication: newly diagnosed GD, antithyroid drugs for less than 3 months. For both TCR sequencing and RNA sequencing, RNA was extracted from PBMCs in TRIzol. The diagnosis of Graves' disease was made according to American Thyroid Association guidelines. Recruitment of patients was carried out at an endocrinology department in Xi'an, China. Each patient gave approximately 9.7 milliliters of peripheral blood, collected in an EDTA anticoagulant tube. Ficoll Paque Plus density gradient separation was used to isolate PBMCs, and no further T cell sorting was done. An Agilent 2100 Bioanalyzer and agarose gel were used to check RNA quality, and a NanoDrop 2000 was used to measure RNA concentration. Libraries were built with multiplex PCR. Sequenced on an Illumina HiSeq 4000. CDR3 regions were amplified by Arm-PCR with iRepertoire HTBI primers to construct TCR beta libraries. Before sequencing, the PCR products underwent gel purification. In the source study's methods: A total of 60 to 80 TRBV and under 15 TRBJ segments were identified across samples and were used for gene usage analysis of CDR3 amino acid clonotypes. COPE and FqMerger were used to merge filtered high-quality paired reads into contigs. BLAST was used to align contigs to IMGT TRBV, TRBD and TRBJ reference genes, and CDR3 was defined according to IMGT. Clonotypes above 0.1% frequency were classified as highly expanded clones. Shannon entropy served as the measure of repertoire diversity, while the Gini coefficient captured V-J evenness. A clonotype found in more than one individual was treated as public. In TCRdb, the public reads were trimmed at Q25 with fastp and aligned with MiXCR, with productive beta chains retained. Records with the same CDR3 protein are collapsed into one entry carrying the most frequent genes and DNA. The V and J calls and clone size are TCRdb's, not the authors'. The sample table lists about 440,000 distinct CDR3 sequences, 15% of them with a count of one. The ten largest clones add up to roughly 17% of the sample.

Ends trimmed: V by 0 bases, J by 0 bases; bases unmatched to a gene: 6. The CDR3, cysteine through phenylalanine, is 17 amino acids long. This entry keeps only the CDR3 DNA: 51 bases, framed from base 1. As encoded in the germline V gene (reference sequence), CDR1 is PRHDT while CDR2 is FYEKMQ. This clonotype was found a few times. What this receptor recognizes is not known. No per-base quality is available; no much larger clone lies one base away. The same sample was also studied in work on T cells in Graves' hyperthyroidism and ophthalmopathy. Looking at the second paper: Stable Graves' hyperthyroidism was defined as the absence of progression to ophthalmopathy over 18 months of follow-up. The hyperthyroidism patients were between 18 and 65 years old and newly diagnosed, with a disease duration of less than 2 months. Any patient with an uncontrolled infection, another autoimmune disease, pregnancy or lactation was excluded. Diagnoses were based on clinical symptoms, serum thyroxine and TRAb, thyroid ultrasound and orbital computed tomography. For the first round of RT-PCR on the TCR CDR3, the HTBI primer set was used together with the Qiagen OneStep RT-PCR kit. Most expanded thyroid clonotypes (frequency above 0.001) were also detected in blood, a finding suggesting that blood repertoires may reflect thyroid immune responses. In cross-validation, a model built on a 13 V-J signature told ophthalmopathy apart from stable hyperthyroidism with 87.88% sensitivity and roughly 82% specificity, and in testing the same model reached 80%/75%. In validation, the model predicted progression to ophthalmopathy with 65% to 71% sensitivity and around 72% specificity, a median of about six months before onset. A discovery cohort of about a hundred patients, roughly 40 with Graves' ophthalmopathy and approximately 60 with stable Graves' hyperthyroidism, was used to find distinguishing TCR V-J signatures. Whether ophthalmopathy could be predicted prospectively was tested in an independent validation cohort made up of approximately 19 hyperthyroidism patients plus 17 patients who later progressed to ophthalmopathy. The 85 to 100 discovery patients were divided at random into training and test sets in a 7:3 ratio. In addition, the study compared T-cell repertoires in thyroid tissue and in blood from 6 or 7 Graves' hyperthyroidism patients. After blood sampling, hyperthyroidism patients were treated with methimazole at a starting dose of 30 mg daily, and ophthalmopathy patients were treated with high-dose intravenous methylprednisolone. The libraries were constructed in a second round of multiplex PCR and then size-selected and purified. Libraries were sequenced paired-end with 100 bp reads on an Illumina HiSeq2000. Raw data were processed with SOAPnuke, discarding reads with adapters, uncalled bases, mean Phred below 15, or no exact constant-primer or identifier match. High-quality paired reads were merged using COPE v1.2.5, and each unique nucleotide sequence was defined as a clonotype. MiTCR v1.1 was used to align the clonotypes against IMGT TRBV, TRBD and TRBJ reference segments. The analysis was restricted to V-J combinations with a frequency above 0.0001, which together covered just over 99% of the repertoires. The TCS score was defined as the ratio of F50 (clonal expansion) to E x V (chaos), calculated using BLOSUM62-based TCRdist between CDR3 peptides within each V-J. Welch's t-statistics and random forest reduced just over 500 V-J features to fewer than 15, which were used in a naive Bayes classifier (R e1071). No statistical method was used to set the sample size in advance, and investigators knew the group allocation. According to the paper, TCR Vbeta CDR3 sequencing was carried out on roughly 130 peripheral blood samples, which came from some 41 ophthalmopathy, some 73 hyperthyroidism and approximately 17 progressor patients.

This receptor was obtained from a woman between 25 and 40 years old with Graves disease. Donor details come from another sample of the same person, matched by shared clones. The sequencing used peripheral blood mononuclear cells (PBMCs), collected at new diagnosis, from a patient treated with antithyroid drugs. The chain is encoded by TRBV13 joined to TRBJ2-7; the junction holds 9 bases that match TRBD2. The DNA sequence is TGTGCCAGCAGCTTAGGTGGTAGCGGGAGTAGCTCCTACGAGCAGTACTTC. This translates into CASSLGGSGSSSYEQYF.